The sequence of this TCR beta chain was determined in a study of vaccination effects on CD4 cells after COVID-19. Study at large: Each participant was given two doses of one vaccine (BNT162b2 or mRNA-1273). Convalescent patients (n = two) were sampled 16 days and one week prevaccination. Notes on the study in general: Predominantly, the post-vaccine spike-reactive clones of convalescents comprised new vaccine-induced clones.

Comment on this clone: Antigen: not known.

The junction had 14 bases not matched to a gene; V was cut back by 4 bases and J by 5 bases. This CDR3 comprises 17 residues. CDR1 and CDR2 (germline): SGHRS, YFSETQ. Before sequencing took place, the ViraFEST assay used viral peptide pools to expand antigen-specific CD4+ T cells. Isolation of CD4+ T cells took place after 10 days of culture. By PCR, the person was confirmed to have had SARS-CoV-2 infection between March and December 2020. Every well housed about 1.8 million PBMC, which grew in culture alongside around 11 IU/ml IL-2 and about 10 ug/ml peptides. Clones were read by immunoSEQ multiplex PCR, and TCRdb kept only the in-frame ones, dropping some. The top ten clones hold 15% to 20% of a sample with roughly 26,000 clones, about 80% of them seen once.

This chain connects TRBV5-1 to TRBJ2-7; 11 bases align to TRBD1. Sequences were derived from CD4+ T cells from PBMCs cultured with HCoV-NL63 spike peptides, sampled before COVID-19 vaccination. The receptor's source is a human donor who had a prior SARS-CoV-2 infection. The CDR3 is CASSPDRGRLLNNEQYF. Here the CDR3 DNA reads TGCGCCAGCAGCCCGGACAGGGGGCGCTTACTAAACAACGAGCAGTACTTC.